The sequence of this T cell receptor (beta chain) was determined in a study of cytomegalovirus exposure and HLA in healthy donors. Findings and caveats of the study: Most of the TCR beta V segments (in an earlier analysis) were productive either about 87% or about 30% of the time. Accurate prediction of most subjects' HLA-A and HLA-B alleles from TCR beta sequences was reported.

In regard to this clone: Its target is not known.

Trimming cost V 4 bases and J 4 bases; bases outside gene matches: 4. This CDR3 has 15 amino acids. CDR1 SGDLS and CDR2 YYNGEE come from the germline V gene. With 60 Vbeta and 13 Jbeta primers, the PCR was carried out. Measured with immunoSEQ multiplex PCR; TCRdb has only the in-frame clones, and not every one. Among about 200,000 clones listed, approximately 80% were seen once. The sequenced sample was PBMCs. The V call is TRBV9, the J call TRBJ2-2; TRBD2 agrees at 10 bases. This clonotype was sampled from a boy aged 2 to 10 in good health and CMV-seronegative. As DNA, the CDR3 is TGTGCCAGCAGCCTCCCTAGCGGGGGCACCGGGGAGCTGTTTTTT. Amino acids: CASSLPSGGTGELFF. The full variable domain, with the rest looked up from reference TRBV9 and TRBJ2-2, is DSGVTQTPKHLITATGQRVTLRCSPRSGDLSVYWYQQSLDQGLQFLIQYYNGEERAKGNILERFSAQQFPDLHSELNLSSLELGDSALYFCASSLPSGGTGELFFGEGSRLTVL.